This T cell receptor beta chain was sequenced during a study of blood T cell repertoires in COVID-19 (dated by TCRdb to 2020 to 2022). Concerning the study at large: The collaborator samples originated in the United States, Italy and Spain and spanned the acute and convalescent phases of COVID-19. The samples were drawn from two sources: the first 160 participants of the ongoing ImmuneRACE study, and about 1,300 subjects contributed by 6 global collaborators. Deeply sampled blood TCRbeta repertoires from subjects exposed to, actively infected with, or recovered from COVID-19 were included in the dataset. The material from the prospective study consisted of cDNA or gDNA derived from T cells, B-cell-depleted T cells, or PBMCs. The repertoires were made available in a free public database intended to serve as a resource for research on the immune response to SARS-CoV-2. Nearly every sample came with metadata listing a de-identified subject ID, COVID-19 status, age in years and sex. Where HLA class I and class II types were available, the types were taken from metadata supplied by the sample provider, not from assay-based typing.

Enrolling through a virtual design, the prospective study's participants ranged in age from about 18 to 100 years and lived across roughly 24 United States geographic areas. Cohort assignment in the prospective study relied on participant-reported clinical history from a screening survey and a study questionnaire. For ImmuneRACE Cohort 3, a participant was defined as recovered based on two consecutive negative NP/OP PCR tests, clearance by a healthcare professional, or resolution of symptoms. In the prospective study, whole blood, serum and a nasopharyngeal or oropharyngeal swab were collected from each participant by mobile phlebotomists. Prospective study participants could optionally give additional blood draws and questionnaires over a roughly two-month period. Prospective study blood samples were shipped either frozen or at room temperature before DNA extraction. The immunoSEQ Assay, a bias-controlled multiplex PCR, was used to amplify TCRbeta CDR3 regions from genomic DNA. The published analysis was carried out like this. The number of nucleated cells in each sample was estimated from the amplification of reference gene primers within the assay. To quantify the absolute abundance of each unique TCRbeta CDR3 rearrangement, sequence reads were collapsed and filtered. For each sample, productive Simpson clonality was calculated by taking the square root of Simpson's diversity index across productive rearrangements. TCRdb stores this immuneACCESS table with in-frame sequences only. Part of the clones is absent; in the studies checked, under half of the shortfall reflects unresolved V genes, and no reason is known for the rest. That table gives V, J and clone size, and the DNA gave D and trimming. This sample holds 250,000 to 400,000 clones; roughly 89% were observed only once. The ten largest clones capture 4.5% to 6.5% of the sample.

From a lookup of the germline V gene, CDR1 and CDR2 are KGHSH and LQKENI. From the cysteine through the phenylalanine, the CDR3 covers 13 amino acids. The kept DNA is CDR3 alone, 39 bases in frame from the first base. Trimming takes 3 bases off V and 5 bases off J; junction bases not matched to a gene: 3. Here is what the overall study found, with its caveats: The amount of clinical and demographic metadata varied by source and participant and was provided uncurated.

Note on this clone: The antigen this receptor binds is unknown. Per-nucleotide qualities are absent, and no much larger clonotype sits a single base away.

The receptor comes from a man aged 55 to 70 who had recovered from COVID-19. Input material: PBMCs or T cells enriched from blood (not recorded which). The chain employs TRBV18 and TRBJ2-5; TRBD1 agrees with 7 junctional bases. The CDR3 amino acid sequence is: CASSPGTVETQYF. The sequence in DNA is TGTGCCAGCTCACCCGGGACAGTGGAGACCCAGTACTTC.